Sequencing of this T cell receptor (beta chain) was carried out in a study of resident and recirculating memory T cells in vitiligo. Study-wide context: Each patient gave two lesional and two nonlesional epidermal shave biopsies, plus PBMCs.

Sequencing used immunoSEQ multiplex PCR; TCRdb keeps in-frame clones, though not all of them. The repertoire holds 40,000 to 50,000 clones, with over 90% as singletons. No patient showed confetti depigmentation, a clinical sign of active disease. Sequencing was performed on blood. The origin of this receptor is a male donor with vitiligo.

CDR3 bases: TGTGCCAGTAGTATAACCGCCACCTCCGGGACAGGGCTTGATGGCTACACCTTC. This sequence encodes CASSITATSGTGLDGYTF. This chain links TRBV19 with TRBJ1-2, with TRBD1 matching 9 bases. The CDR3 has 18 residues. CDR1 LNHDA and CDR2 SQIVND come from the germline V gene (reference sequence). V dropped 2 bases and J dropped 6; count of bases not matched to a gene: 16.